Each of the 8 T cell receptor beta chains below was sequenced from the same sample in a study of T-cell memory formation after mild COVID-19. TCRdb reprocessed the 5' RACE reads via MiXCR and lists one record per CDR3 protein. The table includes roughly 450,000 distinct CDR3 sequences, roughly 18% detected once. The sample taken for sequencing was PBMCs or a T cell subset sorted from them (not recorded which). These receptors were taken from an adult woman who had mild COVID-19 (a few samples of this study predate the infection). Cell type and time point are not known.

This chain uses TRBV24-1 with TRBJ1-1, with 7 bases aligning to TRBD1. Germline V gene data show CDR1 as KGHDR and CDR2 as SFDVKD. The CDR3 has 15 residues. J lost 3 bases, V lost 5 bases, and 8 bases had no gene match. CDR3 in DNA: TGTGCCACCAGTGGGGGGAGGGGGCGAGACACTGAAGCTTTCTTT. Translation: CATSGGRGRDTEAFF.

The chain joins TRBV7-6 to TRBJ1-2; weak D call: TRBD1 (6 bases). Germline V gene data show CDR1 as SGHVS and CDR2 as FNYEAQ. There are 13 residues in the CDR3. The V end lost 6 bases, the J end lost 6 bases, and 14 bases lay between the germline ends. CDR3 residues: CASRPTGVDGYTF. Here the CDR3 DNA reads TGTGCCAGCAGGCCGACAGGAGTAGATGGCTACACCTTC.

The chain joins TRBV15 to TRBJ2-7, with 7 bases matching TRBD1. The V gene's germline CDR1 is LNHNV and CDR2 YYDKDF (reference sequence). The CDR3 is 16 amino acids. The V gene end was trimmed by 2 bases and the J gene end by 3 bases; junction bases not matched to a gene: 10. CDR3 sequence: CATSRRGPRGFYEQYF. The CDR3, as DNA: TGTGCCACCAGCAGAAGGGGGCCCCGTGGATTCTACGAGCAGTACTTC.

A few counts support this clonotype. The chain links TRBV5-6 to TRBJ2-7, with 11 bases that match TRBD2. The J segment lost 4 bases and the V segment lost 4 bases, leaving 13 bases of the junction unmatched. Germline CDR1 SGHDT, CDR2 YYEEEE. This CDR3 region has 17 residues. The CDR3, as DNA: TGTGCCAGCAGCCCGGGGATACTAGCGGGAGAGGAATACGAGCAGTACTTC. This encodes CASSPGILAGEEYEQYF.

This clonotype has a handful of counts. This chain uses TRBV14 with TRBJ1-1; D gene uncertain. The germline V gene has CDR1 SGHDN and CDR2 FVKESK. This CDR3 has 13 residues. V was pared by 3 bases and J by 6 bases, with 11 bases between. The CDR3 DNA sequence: TGTGCCAGCAGCCAGGGATATCTGGCTGAAGCTTTCTTT. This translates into CASSQGYLAEAFF.

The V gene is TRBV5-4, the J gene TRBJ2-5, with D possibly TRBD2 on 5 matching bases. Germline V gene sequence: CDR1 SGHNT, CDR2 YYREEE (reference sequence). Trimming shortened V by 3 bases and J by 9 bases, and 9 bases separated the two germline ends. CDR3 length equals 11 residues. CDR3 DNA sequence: TGTGCCAGCAGCTGGGGAGCGGCCCAGTACTTC. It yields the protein CASSWGAAQYF.

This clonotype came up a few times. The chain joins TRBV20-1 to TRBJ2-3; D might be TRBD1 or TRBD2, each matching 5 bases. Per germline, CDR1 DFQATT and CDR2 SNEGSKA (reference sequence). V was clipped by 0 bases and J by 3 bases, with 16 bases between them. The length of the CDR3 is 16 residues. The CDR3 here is CSARDERGYRTDTQYF. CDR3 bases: TGCAGTGCTAGAGATGAGAGGGGTTATAGGACAGATACGCAGTATTTT.

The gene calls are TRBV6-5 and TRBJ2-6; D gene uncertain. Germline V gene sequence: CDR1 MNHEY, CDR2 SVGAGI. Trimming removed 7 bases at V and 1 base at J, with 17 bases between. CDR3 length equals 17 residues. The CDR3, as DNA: TGTGCCAGCACCGGGTCAGCTTACCTTTCTGGGGCCAACGTCCTGACTTTC. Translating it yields CASTGSAYLSGANVLTF.